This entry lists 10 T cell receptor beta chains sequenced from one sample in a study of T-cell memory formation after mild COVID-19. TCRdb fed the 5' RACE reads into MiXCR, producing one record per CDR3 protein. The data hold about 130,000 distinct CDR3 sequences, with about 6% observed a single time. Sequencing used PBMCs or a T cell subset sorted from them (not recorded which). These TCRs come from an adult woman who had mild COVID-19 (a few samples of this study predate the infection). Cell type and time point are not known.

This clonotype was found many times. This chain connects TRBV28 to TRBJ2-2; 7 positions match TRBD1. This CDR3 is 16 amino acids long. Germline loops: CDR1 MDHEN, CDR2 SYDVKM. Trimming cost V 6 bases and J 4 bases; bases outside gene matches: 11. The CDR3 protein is CASRTQIQGPTGELFF. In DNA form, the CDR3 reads TGTGCCAGCAGAACACAAATACAGGGGCCCACCGGGGAGCTGTTTTTT.

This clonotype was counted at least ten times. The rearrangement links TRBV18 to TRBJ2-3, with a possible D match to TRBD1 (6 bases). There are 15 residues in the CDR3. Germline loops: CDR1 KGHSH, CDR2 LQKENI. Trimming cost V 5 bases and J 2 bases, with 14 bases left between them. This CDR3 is CASSSGHPLTDTQYF. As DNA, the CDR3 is TGTGCCAGCTCATCGGGACACCCCCTCACAGATACGCAGTATTTT.

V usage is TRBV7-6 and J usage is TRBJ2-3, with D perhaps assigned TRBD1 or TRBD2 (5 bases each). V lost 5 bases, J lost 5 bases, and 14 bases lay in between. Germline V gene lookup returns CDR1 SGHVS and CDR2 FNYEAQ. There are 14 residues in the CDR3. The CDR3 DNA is TGTGCCAGCAGCCGGGACCCGACGGGAGATACGCAGTATTTT. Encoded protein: CASSRDPTGDTQYF.

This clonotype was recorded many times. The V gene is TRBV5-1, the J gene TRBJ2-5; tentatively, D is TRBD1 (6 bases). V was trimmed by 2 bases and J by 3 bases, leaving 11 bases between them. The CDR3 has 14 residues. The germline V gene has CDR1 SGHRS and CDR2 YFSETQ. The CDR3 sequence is CASSFDRNKETQYF. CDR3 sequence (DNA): TGCGCCAGCAGCTTCGACAGGAACAAAGAGACCCAGTACTTC.

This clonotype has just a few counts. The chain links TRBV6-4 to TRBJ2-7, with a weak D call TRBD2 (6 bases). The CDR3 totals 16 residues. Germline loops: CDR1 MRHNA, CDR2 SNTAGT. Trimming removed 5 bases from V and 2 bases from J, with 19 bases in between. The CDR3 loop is CASSCQTGRRTYEQYF. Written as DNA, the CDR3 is TGTGCCAGCAGTTGCCAGACGGGGAGGCGGACCTACGAGCAGTACTTC.

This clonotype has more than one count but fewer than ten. CDR3 protein: CASPTDTQYF. The CDR3 nucleotides read TGCGCCAGCCCGACAGATACGCAGTATTTT. J is TRBJ2-3 and V is TRBV5-1; D unclear. CDR1 and CDR2 (germline): SGHRS, YFSETQ. V lost 7 bases, J lost 3 bases, and 3 bases lay in between. The CDR3 is made up of 10 amino acids.

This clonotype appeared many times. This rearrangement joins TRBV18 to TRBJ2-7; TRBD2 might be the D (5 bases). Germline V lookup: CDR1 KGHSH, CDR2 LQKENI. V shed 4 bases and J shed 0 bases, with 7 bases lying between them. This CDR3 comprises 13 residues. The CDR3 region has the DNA TGTGCCAGCTCACGGGAGCGCTCCTACGAGCAGTACTTC. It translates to CASSRERSYEQYF.

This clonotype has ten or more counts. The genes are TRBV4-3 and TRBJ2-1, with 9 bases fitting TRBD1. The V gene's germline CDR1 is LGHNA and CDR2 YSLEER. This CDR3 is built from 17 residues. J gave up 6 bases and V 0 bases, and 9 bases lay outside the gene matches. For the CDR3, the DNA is TGCGCCAGCAGCCAAGACCCCAGGGACAGGGAGGTCAATGAGCAGTTCTTC. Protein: CASSQDPRDREVNEQFF.

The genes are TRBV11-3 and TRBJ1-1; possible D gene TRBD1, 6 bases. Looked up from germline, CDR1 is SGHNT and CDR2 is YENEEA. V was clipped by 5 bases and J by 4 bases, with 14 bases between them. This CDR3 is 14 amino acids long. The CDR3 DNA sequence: TGTGCCAGCAGCCCAAGGGCAGGGGCCACTGAAGCTTTCTTT. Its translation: CASSPRAGATEAFF.

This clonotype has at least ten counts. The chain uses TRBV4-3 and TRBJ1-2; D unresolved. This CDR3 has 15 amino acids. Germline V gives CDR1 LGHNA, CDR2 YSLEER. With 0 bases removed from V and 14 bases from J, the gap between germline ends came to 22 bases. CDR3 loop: CASSQDRNSPQSWTF. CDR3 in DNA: TGCGCCAGCAGCCAAGATAGAAACAGCCCCCAGAGTTGGACCTTC.